Listed below are T cell receptor beta chains from one sample, sequenced in a study of control samples from healthy donors and cancer patients. Profiling relied on immunoSEQ multiplex PCR, and the TCRdb table lists in-frame clones only, not all of them. The sample lists 70,000 or so clones, 89% occurring once. The source material was PBMCs. Receptor source: a man aged 60-69 years with lung cancer. The CDR3 runs from the conserved cysteine through the conserved F or W. D genes are given only for firm matches. Rows give clone size only sometimes, using once, few, many, or a class for an expanded clone.

clone_size | j_call | d_call | v_call | cdr3_aa | cdr3_nt
. | TRBJ2-1 | . | TRBV7-9 | CASSFGAPRGNEQFF | TGTGCCAGCAGCTTTGGCGCGCCGCGGGGCAATGAGCAGTTCTTC
few | TRBJ2-1 | . | TRBV30 | CASNRGSLNNEQFF | TGTGCCTCGAATAGGGGCTCCCTTAACAATGAGCAGTTCTTC
. | TRBJ2-1 | TRBD2 | TRBV6-6 | CATWDYNNEQFF | TGTGCCACCTGGGACTACAACAATGAGCAGTTCTTC
. | TRBJ1-4 | TRBD1 | TRBV30 | CAWSATGAEKLFF | TGTGCCTGGAGTGCGACAGGGGCTGAAAAACTGTTTTTT
. | TRBJ2-5 | TRBD2 | TRBV5-1 | CASSLILAGGLETQYF | TGCGCCAGCAGCCTGATACTAGCGGGGGGGCTGGAGACCCAGTACTTC
. | TRBJ1-4 | . | TRBV18 | CASSPTATNEKLFF | TGTGCCAGCTCACCGACAGCAACTAATGAAAAACTGTTTTTT
. | TRBJ1-1 | . | TRBV7-3 | CASSPRRENTEAFF | TGTGCCAGCAGCCCCCGGCGAGAGAACACTGAAGCTTTCTTT
. | TRBJ2-7 | . | TRBV11-2 | CASSLRQDSYEQYF | TGTGCCAGCAGCCTTCGACAGGACTCCTACGAGCAGTACTTC
few | TRBJ1-1 | . | TRBV10-3 | CAITKGQWDGVNTEAFF | TGTGCCATCACCAAAGGCCAATGGGACGGAGTGAACACTGAAGCTTTCTTT
. | TRBJ1-3 | . | TRBV7-9 | CASNHKAISGNTIYF | TGTGCCAGCAATCATAAGGCGATCTCGGGAAACACCATATATTTT
. | TRBJ2-2 | TRBD2 | TRBV5-1 | CASSLRGPGGPVAGELFF | TGCGCCAGCAGCTTAAGGGGCCCGGGGGGGCCGGTGGCCGGGGAGCTGTTTTTT
. | TRBJ1-2 | TRBD1 | TRBV2 | CASSRTGGLPDGYTF | TGTGCCAGCAGTCGGACAGGAGGGCTTCCTGATGGCTACACCTTC
. | TRBJ1-1 | . | TRBV29-1 | CSVLDGGNTEAFF | TGCAGCGTCCTAGACGGAGGAAACACTGAAGCTTTCTTT
few | TRBJ1-2 | . | TRBV29-1 | CSVESGQGYGYTF | TGCAGCGTTGAATCCGGACAAGGCTATGGCTACACCTTC
. | TRBJ2-1 | . | TRBV27 | CASSLGTRYNEQFF | TGTGCCAGCAGTTTGGGGACTCGCTACAATGAGCAGTTCTTC
. | TRBJ2-7 | . | TRBV5-5 | CASSLRTGQPYEQYF | TGTGCCAGCAGCTTACGAACCGGACAGCCCTACGAGCAGTACTTC
few | TRBJ1-1 | TRBD1 | TRBV5-6 | CASSVRQGSSNTEAFF | TGTGCCAGCAGCGTAAGACAGGGGAGCTCCAACACTGAAGCTTTCTTT
. | TRBJ2-7 | TRBD1 | TRBV5-1 | CASSLWDSSYEQYF | TGCGCCAGCAGCCTGTGGGACAGCTCCTACGAGCAGTACTTC
. | TRBJ1-1 | TRBD1 | TRBV5-1 | CASSYRTGNTEAFF | TGCGCCAGCAGCTATCGGACAGGGAACACTGAAGCTTTCTTT
. | TRBJ1-1 | . | TRBV18 | CASSPVGSQGQTEAFF | TGTGCCAGCTCACCAGTGGGTAGTCAGGGGCAAACTGAAGCTTTCTTT
. | TRBJ1-6 | . | TRBV7-2 | CASSLYSSAGYNSPLHF | TGTGCCAGCAGCTTATACTCAAGTGCCGGATATAATTCACCCCTCCACTTT
. | TRBJ1-2 | TRBD1 | TRBV30 | CAWSKGQGVLPFPSYGYTF | TGTGCCTGGAGCAAAGGACAGGGTGTTCTGCCCTTCCCTTCCTATGGCTACACCTTC
. | TRBJ2-3 | . | TRBV18 | CASSLGGVTDTQYF | TGTGCCAGCTCATTAGGCGGGGTCACAGATACGCAGTATTTT
. | TRBJ2-1 | . | TRBV25-1 | CASSPGTGYNEQFF | TGTGCCAGCTCCCCCGGCACAGGCTACAATGAGCAGTTCTTC
. | TRBJ2-5 | TRBD1 | TRBV5-1 | CASSLGDSQETQYF | TGCGCCAGCAGCTTGGGGGACAGCCAAGAGACCCAGTACTTC
once | TRBJ2-6 | TRBD2 | TRBV6-5 | CASVGGYSGANVLTF | TGTGCCAGCGTCGGGGGGTACTCTGGGGCCAACGTCCTGACTTTC
. | TRBJ1-6 | . | TRBV5-1 | CASSLDRGTGADSPLHF | TGCGCCAGCAGCTTGGATAGGGGGACGGGGGCAGATTCACCCCTCCACTTT
once | TRBJ1-4 | . | TRBV29-1 | CSVGDEKLFF | TGCAGCGTTGGGGATGAAAAACTGTTTTTT
. | TRBJ1-1 | TRBD1 | TRBV7-2 | CASSFGQGEAFF | TGTGCCAGCAGCTTCGGACAGGGCGAAGCTTTCTTT
. | TRBJ1-5 | . | TRBV7-3 | CASSLGDGPQHF | TGTGCCAGCAGCTTGGGGGACGGGCCCCAGCATTTT
. | TRBJ1-5 | . | TRBV7-2 | CASSSNRGQPQHF | TGTGCCAGCAGCTCGAATCGAGGGCAGCCCCAGCATTTT
. | TRBJ2-2 | . | TRBV10-1 | CASSVGRPGELFF | TGCGCCAGCAGTGTTGGCCGGCCCGGGGAGCTGTTTTTT
. | TRBJ2-5 | . | TRBV30 | CAWSLRAQETQYF | TGTGCCTGGAGCCTTAGGGCCCAAGAGACCCAGTACTTC
. | TRBJ2-2 | . | TRBV6-5 | CASSRPGANTGELFF | TGTGCCAGCAGTAGACCCGGGGCGAACACCGGGGAGCTGTTTTTT
. | TRBJ1-2 | TRBD1 | TRBV29-1 | CSAGQGLNYGYTF | TGCAGCGCTGGACAGGGGTTGAACTATGGCTACACCTTC
. | TRBJ1-2 | . | TRBV18 | CASSPGTDGYTF | TGTGCCAGCTCACCAGGGACGGATGGCTACACCTTC
. | TRBJ1-6 | . | TRBV30 | CAFGAKGINSPLHF | TGTGCCTTTGGAGCAAAGGGTATTAATTCACCCCTCCACTTT
. | TRBJ2-2 | . | TRBV27 | CASSLWGTANTGELFF | TGTGCCAGCAGTTTATGGGGGACCGCGAACACCGGGGAGCTGTTTTTT
. | TRBJ1-2 | TRBD1 | TRBV20-1 | CSVETGVYTF | TGCAGTGTTGAAACAGGGGTCTACACCTTC
. | TRBJ1-5 | . | TRBV7-9 | CASGVGEFNQPQHF | TGTGCCAGCGGGGTGGGGGAATTCAATCAGCCCCAGCATTTT
. | TRBJ1-1 | TRBD1 | TRBV19 | CASSNRVGQDTEAFF | TGTGCCAGTAGTAACAGAGTCGGACAGGACACTGAAGCTTTCTTT